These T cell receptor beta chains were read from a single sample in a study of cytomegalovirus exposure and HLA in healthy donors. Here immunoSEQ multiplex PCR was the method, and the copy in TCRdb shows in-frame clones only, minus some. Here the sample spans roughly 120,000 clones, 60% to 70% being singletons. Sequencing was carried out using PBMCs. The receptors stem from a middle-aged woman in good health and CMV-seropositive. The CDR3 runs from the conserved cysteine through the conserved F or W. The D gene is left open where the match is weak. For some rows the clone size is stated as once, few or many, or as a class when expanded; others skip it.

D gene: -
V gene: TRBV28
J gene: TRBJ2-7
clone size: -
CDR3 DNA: TGTGCCAGCAGTCCTTCCACGGGTAGACTCGGCGAGCAGTACTTC
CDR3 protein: CASSPSTGRLGEQYF

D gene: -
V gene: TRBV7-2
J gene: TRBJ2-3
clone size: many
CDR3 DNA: TGTGCCAGCAGCTTAACCTTTTCGGTACGCACAGATACGCAGTATTTT
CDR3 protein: CASSLTFSVRTDTQYF

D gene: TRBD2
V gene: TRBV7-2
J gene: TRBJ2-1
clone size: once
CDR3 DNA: TGTGCCAGCAGCTCCTTAGCGGGAGGGCCCCTTTACAATGAGCAGTTCTTC
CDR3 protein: CASSSLAGGPLYNEQFF

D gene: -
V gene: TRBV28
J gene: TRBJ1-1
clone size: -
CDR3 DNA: TGTGCCAGCAGTGTCGACATAACAGGGATTTCGTCTGAAGCTTTCTTT
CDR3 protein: CASSVDITGISSEAFF

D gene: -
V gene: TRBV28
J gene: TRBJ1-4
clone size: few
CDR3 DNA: TGTGCCAGCAGTTTAGGTTTGGGACTTAATGAAAAACTGTTTTTT
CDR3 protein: CASSLGLGLNEKLFF

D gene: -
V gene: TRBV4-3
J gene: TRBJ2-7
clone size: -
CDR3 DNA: TGCGCCAGCAGCCACCTGACACGAATCTACGAGCAGTACTTC
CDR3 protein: CASSHLTRIYEQYF

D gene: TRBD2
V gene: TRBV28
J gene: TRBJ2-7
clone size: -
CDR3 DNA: TGTGCCAGCAGTTTATCGCTGCGGGAGGCCTTCTCCTACGAGCAGTACTTC
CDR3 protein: CASSLSLREAFSYEQYF

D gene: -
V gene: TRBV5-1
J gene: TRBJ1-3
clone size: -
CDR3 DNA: TGCGCCAGCAGCTTGGCGGGAGGACACTCTGGAAACACCATATATTTT
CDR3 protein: CASSLAGGHSGNTIYF

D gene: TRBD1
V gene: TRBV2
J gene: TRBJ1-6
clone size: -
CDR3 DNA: TGTGCCAGCAGTGAATCGGGACAGATAAATTCACCCCTCCACTTT
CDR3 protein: CASSESGQINSPLHF

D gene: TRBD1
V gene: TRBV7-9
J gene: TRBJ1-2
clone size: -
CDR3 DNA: TGTGCCAGCAGTTTGACAGGGACCTATGGCTACACCTTC
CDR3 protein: CASSLTGTYGYTF

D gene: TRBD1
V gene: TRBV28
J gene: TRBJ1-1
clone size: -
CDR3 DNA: TGTGCCAGCAGTTTTGACAGGGGGTACACTGAAGCTTTCTTT
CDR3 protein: CASSFDRGYTEAFF

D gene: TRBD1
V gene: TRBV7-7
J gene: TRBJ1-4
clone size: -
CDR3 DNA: TGTGCCAGCAGCCCCGGACAGGGGGGTAATGAAAAACTGTTTTTT
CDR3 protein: CASSPGQGGNEKLFF

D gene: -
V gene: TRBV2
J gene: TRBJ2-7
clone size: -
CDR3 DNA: TGTGCCACGTACCTACAGTACTCCTACGAGCAGTACTTC
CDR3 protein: CATYLQYSYEQYF

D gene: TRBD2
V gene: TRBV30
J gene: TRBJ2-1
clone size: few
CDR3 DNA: TGTGCCTGGAGCCGCTACCAAGGCGGGAGGGCCTTTAATGAGCAGTTCTTC
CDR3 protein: CAWSRYQGGRAFNEQFF

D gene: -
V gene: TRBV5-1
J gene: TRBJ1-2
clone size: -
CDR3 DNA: TGCGCCAGCAGTCCGGGACAACCCCCCGGGGATGGCTACACCTTC
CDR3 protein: CASSPGQPPGDGYTF

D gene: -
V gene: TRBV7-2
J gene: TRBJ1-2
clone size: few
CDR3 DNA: TGTGCCAGCAGCTTAGCGGTACCCCAGAACCTGTATGGCTACACCTTC
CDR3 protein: CASSLAVPQNLYGYTF

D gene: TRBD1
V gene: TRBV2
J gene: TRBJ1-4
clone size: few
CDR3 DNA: TGTGCCAGTCGACAGGGTAATGAAAAACTGTTTTTT
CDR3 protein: CASRQGNEKLFF

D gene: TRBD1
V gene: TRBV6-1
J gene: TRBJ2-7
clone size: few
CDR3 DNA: TGTGCCAGCAGTGATAGATTTCGGGCAGGGGGCGACGAGCAGTACTTC
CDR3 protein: CASSDRFRAGGDEQYF

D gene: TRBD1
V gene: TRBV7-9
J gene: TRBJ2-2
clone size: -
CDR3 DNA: TGTTCCAGCAGCTTCCATGGACAGGGTTCCGGGGAGCTGTTTTTT
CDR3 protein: CSSSFHGQGSGELFF

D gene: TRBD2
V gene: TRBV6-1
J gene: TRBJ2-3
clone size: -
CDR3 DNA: TGTGCCAGCAGGGGGAGGGTGGGAAGCACAGATACGCAGTATTTT
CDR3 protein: CASRGRVGSTDTQYF

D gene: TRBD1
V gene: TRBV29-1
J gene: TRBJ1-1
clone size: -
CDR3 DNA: TGCAGCGTCCGGAGCTCGGGACAGGGAAGCCCTGAAGCTTTCTTT
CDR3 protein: CSVRSSGQGSPEAFF

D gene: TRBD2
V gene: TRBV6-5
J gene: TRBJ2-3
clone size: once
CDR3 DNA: TGTGCCAGCAGACAACTAGCGGGAGGCCCAGATACGCAGTATTTT
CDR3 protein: CASRQLAGGPDTQYF

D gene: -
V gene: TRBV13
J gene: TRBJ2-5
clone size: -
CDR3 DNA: TGTGCCAGCAGCTTAGGACAGCTTCGTCAAGAGACCCAGTACTTC
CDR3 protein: CASSLGQLRQETQYF

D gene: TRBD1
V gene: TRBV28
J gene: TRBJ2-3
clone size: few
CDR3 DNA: TGTGCCAGCAGTTTATACCTGGACAGGGAGAGCACAGATACGCAGTATTTT
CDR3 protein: CASSLYLDRESTDTQYF

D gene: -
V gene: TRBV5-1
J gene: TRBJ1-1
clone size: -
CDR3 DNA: TGCGCCAGCAGCCTGGGAGGCCCGAACACTGAAGCTTTCTTT
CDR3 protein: CASSLGGPNTEAFF

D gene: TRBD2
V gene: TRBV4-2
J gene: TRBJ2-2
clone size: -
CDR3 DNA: TGTGCCAGCAGCCAAATGACTAGCGGGATTACCGGGGAGCTGTTTTTT
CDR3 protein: CASSQMTSGITGELFF

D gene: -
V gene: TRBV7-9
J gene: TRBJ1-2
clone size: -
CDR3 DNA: TGTGCCAGCAATCAGGGTTTAGAGGGCTACACCTTC
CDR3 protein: CASNQGLEGYTF

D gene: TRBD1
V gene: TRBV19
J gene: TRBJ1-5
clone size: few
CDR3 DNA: TGTGCCAGTAGTAACAGGGGTAGCAATCAGCCCCAGCATTTT
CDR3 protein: CASSNRGSNQPQHF

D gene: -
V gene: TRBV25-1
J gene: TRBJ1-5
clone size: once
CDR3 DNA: TGTGCCAGCAGGGCTTCTAGCAATCAGCCCCAGCATTTT
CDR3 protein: CASRASSNQPQHF

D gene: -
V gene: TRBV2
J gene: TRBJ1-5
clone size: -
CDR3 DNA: TGTGCCAGCAGTACGGACAGCGTTGAGGATCAGCCCCAGCATTTT
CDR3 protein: CASSTDSVEDQPQHF

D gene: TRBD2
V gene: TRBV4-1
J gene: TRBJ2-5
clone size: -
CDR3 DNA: TGCGCCAGCAGCCAAGCCCCGATGGGGGGGGAGACCCAGTACTTC
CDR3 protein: CASSQAPMGGETQYF

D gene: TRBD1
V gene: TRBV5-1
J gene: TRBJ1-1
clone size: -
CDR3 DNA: TGCGCCAGCAGCCCCGACTCACAGGGGTATTACACTGAAGCTTTCTTT
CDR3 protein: CASSPDSQGYYTEAFF

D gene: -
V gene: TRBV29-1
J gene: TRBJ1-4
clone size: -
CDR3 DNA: TGCAGCGTTGCGGAGTCCGACGAAAAACTGTTTTTT
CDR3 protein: CSVAESDEKLFF

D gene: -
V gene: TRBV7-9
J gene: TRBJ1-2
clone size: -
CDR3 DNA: TGTGCCAGCAGCTCCACGTCTGCACGGGCCGGAGGTGGCTACACCTTC
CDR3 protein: CASSSTSARAGGGYTF

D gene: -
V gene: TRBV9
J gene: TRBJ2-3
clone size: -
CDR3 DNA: TGTGCCAGCAGCGTAGTGGCTAGCTTATACACAGATACGCAGTATTTT
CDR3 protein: CASSVVASLYTDTQYF

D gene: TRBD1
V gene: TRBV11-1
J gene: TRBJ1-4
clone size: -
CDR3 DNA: TGTGCCAGCAGCTCGACAGGGGTAAGGAGTGAAAAACTGTTTTTT
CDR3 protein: CASSSTGVRSEKLFF

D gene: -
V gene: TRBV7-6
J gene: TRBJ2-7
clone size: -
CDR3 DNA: TGTGCCAGCAGCTTACACCCGAACGGGGGGCCCAACTACGAGCAGTACTTC
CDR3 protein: CASSLHPNGGPNYEQYF

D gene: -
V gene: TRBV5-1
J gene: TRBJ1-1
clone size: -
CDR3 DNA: TGTGCCAGCAGCCGCGAGGCCGCTCTCCTTGACGCTTTCTTT
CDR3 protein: CASSREAALLDAFF

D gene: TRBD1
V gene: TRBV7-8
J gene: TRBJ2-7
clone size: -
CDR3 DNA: TGTGCCAGCAGCTTAGCTACCAGGGGGCTCTACGAGCAGTACTTC
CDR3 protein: CASSLATRGLYEQYF

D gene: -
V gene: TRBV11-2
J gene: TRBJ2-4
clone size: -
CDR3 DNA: TGTGCCAGCAGCTTAGAGAGGGTCGCCAAAAACATTCAGTACTTC
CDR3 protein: CASSLERVAKNIQYF

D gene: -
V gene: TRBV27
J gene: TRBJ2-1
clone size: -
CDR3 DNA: TGTGCCAGCAGCTCCAAGGTTAGAAGGTCAGGCTACAATGAGCAGTTCTTC
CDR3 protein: CASSSKVRRSGYNEQFF

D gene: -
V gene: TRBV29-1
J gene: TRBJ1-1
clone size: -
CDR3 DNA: TGCAGCGTGACCAGGGGCACTGAAGCTTTCTTT
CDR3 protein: CSVTRGTEAFF

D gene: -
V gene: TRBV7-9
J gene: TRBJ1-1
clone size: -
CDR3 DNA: TGTGCCAGCACCGGGACTGAGGCTTTCTTT
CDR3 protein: CASTGTEAFF

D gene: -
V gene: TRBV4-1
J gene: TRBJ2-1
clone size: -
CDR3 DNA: TGCGCCAGCAGCCCTCCCCTTAGGGGTGGTGAGCGGTTCTTC
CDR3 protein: CASSPPLRGGERFF